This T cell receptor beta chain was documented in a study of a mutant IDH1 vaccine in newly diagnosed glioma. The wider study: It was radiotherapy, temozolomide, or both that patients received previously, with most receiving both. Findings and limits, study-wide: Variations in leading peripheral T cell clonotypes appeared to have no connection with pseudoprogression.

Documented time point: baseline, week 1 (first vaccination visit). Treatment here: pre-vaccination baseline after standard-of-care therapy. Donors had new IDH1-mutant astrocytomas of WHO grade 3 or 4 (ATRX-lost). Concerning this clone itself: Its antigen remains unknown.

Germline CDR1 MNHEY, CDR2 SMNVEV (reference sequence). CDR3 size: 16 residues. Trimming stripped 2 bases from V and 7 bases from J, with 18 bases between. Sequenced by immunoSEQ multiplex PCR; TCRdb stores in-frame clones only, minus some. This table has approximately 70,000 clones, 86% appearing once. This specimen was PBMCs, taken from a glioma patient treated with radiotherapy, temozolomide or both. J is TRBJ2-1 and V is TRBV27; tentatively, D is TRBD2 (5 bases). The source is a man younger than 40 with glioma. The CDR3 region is CASSLRGQWTANEQFF. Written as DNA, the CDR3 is TGTGCCAGCAGTTTACGAGGGCAATGGACTGCTAATGAGCAGTTCTTC.